The sequence of this TCR beta chain was determined in a study of shared clonotypes between healthy human individuals. The CDR3 is 15 amino acids. Germline loops: CDR1 MDHEN, CDR2 SYDVKM. Trimming took 6 bases from V and 5 from J; bases not matched to a gene: 4. Concerning this clone itself: Within the sample, other DNA sequences also encode this same CDR3.

The table came from immunoSEQ multiplex PCR; TCRdb's copy has only in-frame clones and leaves some out. This table has 2 million to 3 million clones, 80% to 95% appearing once. This receptor was taken from a man younger than 35 in good health. Some clones in this sample may be carry-over from other donors' samples. This chain connects TRBV28 to TRBJ2-2; 12 nucleotides line up with TRBD2. Sequenced input: naive CD4+ T cells from PBMCs. Subset in this sample: CD45RA+ positively selected. CDR3 protein: CASSRTSGRTGELFF. CDR3 coding DNA: TGTGCCAGCAGCCGTACTAGCGGGAGGACCGGGGAGCTGTTTTTT.